The rows below give T cell receptor beta chains drawn from one sample of a study of response to subunit inactivated influenza vaccine. TCRdb passed the RT-PCR reads through MiXCR, listing each CDR3 protein once. Found here are roughly 710,000 distinct CDR3 sequences, around 15% of them singletons; the top ten hold less than 8.5%. The material sequenced was PBMCs from blood, taken 14 to 15 days before vaccination. The source of these receptors is a man between 45 and 60 years old who received an inactivated influenza vaccine. Each CDR3 is given with its conserved first and last residue. Each record gives: J gene, V gene, clone size, D gene, CDR3 DNA, CDR3 protein. The D gene is left open where the match is weak. The size entry is marked missing in some rows and otherwise reads once, few, many or a size class.

TRBJ2-3 | TRBV5-6 | . | TRBD1 | TGTGCCAGCAGCACCAAGGGACAGACCTACACAGATACGCAGTATTTT | CASSTKGQTYTDTQYF
TRBJ2-7 | TRBV25-1 | many | . | TGTGCCAGCAGTGACCGGGTTAGGTACGAGCAGTACTTC | CASSDRVRYEQYF
TRBJ2-7 | TRBV4-1 | few | . | TGCGCCAGCAGCCCAATAGTCGGAACCTACGAGCAGTACTTC | CASSPIVGTYEQYF
TRBJ2-1 | TRBV11-2 | few | . | TGTGCCAGCAGGCAAAGGCTGGGGAGGGACAGGTCTAACAATGAGCAGTTCTTC | CASRQRLGRDRSNNEQFF
TRBJ2-7 | TRBV4-3 | many | . | TGCGCCAGCAGCCATCGGCTAGCTGACGAGCAGTACTTC | CASSHRLADEQYF
TRBJ2-7 | TRBV6-5 | . | TRBD2 | TGTGCCAGCAGTCACCGGGAGGGGAGCTACGAGCAGTACTTC | CASSHREGSYEQYF
TRBJ2-1 | TRBV5-1 | few | TRBD2 | TGCGCCAGCAGCTTTCGGGGGGATTCCTACAATGAGCAGTTCTTC | CASSFRGDSYNEQFF
TRBJ2-7 | TRBV6-2/TRBV6-3 | few | . | TGTGCCAGCAGTTACTCGGGCAGCCACGAGCAGTACTTC | CASSYSGSHEQYF
TRBJ2-1 | TRBV7-9 | many | . | TGTGCCAGCAGCAGAGGGACATTTTACAATGAGCAGTTCTTC | CASSRGTFYNEQFF
TRBJ2-1 | TRBV6-2/TRBV6-3 | few | . | TGTGCCAGCAGTTACACACCAAGGATACAGGGAACAGTTGTATTCAATGAGCAGTTCTTC | CASSYTPRIQGTVVFNEQFF
TRBJ2-1 | TRBV6-2/TRBV6-3 | few | TRBD2 | TGTGCCAGCAGTTACCTCGGCCTGGCGGGAGGGCCTACAAGGCAGTTCTTC | CASSYLGLAGGPTRQFF
TRBJ1-4 | TRBV7-9 | . | . | TGTGCCAGCAGCTTAGCGTCCGGTACAACTAATGAAAAACTGTTTTTT | CASSLASGTTNEKLFF
TRBJ2-7 | TRBV5-1 | . | . | TGCGCCAGCAGCTTGGCCGCGAACAGCCGCAACGAGCAGTACTTC | CASSLAANSRNEQYF
TRBJ2-3 | TRBV9 | few | TRBD1 | TGTGCCAGCAAACCGGGACAGGGGGCAGATACGCAGTATTTT | CASKPGQGADTQYF
TRBJ1-6 | TRBV6-5 | few | . | TGTGCCAGCAGTTACTTCGACCCAAAGGCCGGATCACCCCTCCACTTT | CASSYFDPKAGSPLHF
TRBJ2-5 | TRBV11-2 | . | . | TGTGCCAGCAGCTTAGATGTGGCAGCCCAAGAGACCCAGTACTTC | CASSLDVAAQETQYF
TRBJ2-7 | TRBV28 | . | . | TGTGCCAGCAGTTTGCGGGTAGAACTAAGGAGCTCCTACGAGCAGTACTTC | CASSLRVELRSSYEQYF
TRBJ2-7 | TRBV4-1 | few | TRBD1 | TGCGCCAGCAGCGGGGGTCCGGGACAGGGGGCTTACGAGCAGTACTTC | CASSGGPGQGAYEQYF
TRBJ1-2 | TRBV4-1 | few | . | TGCGCCAGCAGCCAAGATAGCCCGACAGGATACTATGGCTACACCTTC | CASSQDSPTGYYGYTF
TRBJ2-5 | TRBV6-1 | . | . | TGTGCCAGCGAGCTCGGACTATTTATTACCCAGTACTTC | CASELGLFITQYF
TRBJ2-3 | TRBV20-1 | many | TRBD1 | TGCAGTGCTAGAGATCCCGCAGGGGGACGCACAGATACGCAGTATTTT | CSARDPAGGRTDTQYF
TRBJ2-2 | TRBV6-2/TRBV6-3 | few | TRBD2 | TGTGCCAGCAAAGGGAGCGGGAGACTTGCCGGGGAGCTGTTTTTT | CASKGSGRLAGELFF
TRBJ1-2 | TRBV12-3/TRBV12-4 | few | . | TGTGCCAGCAGTCCTCCGGGGACACCCACGAGGTTC | CASSPPGTPTRF
TRBJ2-1 | TRBV29-1 | . | . | TGCAGCGTTGAAGGGAAAGGGGTGGGGTACAATGAGCAGTTCTTC | CSVEGKGVGYNEQFF
TRBJ2-1 | TRBV12-3/TRBV12-4 | . | . | TGTGCCAGCAGTTTAGTTTCGGGGGTGGTGGTGGGGGGACCCAGACAGTACAATGAGCAGTTCTTC | CASSLVSGVVVGGPRQYNEQFF
TRBJ1-4 | TRBV6-2/TRBV6-3 | . | TRBD1 | TGTGCCAGCAGAGGGACAGCGGCAACTAATGAAAAACTGTTTTTT | CASRGTAATNEKLFF
TRBJ2-1 | TRBV5-1 | few | . | TGCGCCAGCAGCTTGGATCGCCCGTTCGCGGATGAGCAGTTCTTC | CASSLDRPFADEQFF
TRBJ2-7 | TRBV7-2 | . | . | TGTGCCAGCAGCCGGGCCGGAGATTCGGTGTACGAGCAGTACTTC | CASSRAGDSVYEQYF
TRBJ2-5 | TRBV6-2/TRBV6-3 | . | . | TGTGCCAGCAGTTACGCACTGAGGGGCGAGACCCAGTACTTC | CASSYALRGETQYF
TRBJ2-3 | TRBV10-2 | . | . | TGCGCCAGCAGTGAGTCATCCCTCACAGATACGCAGTATTTT | CASSESSLTDTQYF
TRBJ2-1 | TRBV29-1 | . | . | TGCAGCGTTGATGGAGGGGGGCACAATGAGCAGTTCTTC | CSVDGGGHNEQFF
TRBJ2-7 | TRBV29-1 | few | TRBD1 | TGCAGCGCCGCAGACAGGGCAAACGAGCAGTACTTC | CSAADRANEQYF
TRBJ1-1 | TRBV27 | . | . | TGTGCCAGCAGTAGGCTGGGGGCTAACTCTGAAGCTTTCTTT | CASSRLGANSEAFF
TRBJ2-7 | TRBV5-1 | . | . | TGCGCCAGCAGCTTGGCCGTAGGGCCCGCCTACGAGCAGTACTTC | CASSLAVGPAYEQYF
TRBJ2-1 | TRBV6-2/TRBV6-3 | . | TRBD1 | TGTGCCAGCAGTTACCGGGACAGGGTCTACAATGAGCAGTTCTTC | CASSYRDRVYNEQFF
TRBJ2-5 | TRBV19 | . | . | TGTGCCAGTAGTATCGGACCGAAGCAGGCCCAGTACTTC | CASSIGPKQAQYF
TRBJ2-7 | TRBV5-6 | few | . | TGTGCCAGCAGCTTTTCCGGGGTAAAAGAGCAGTACTTC | CASSFSGVKEQYF